This record covers a single T cell receptor beta chain. Its antigen is as yet unknown. This CDR3 comprises 16 residues. Trimming cost V 0 bases and J 0 bases, with 10 bases left between them. The data originate from a study of blood T cells in healthy people across ages. A sample-barcoded 5' primer and a J-beta primer mix were used in a second PCR of roughly 7 to 12 cycles. TCRdb passed the 5' RACE reads through MiXCR, listing each CDR3 protein once. The sample yields fewer than 1.5 million distinct CDR3 sequences, 42% seen once. The study, taken as a whole, reports: The study could not conclusively compare naive and antigen-experienced cells, given its unsorted PBMCs.

Material for sequencing was blood. The TCR originated in a woman aged 18-35 years in good health. The chain recombines TRBV12-3 or TRBV12-4 with TRBJ2-3; possibly TRBD2 for D (5 bases). The CDR3, as DNA: TGTGCCAGCAGTTTAGCGGGAGTTTCTAGCACAGATACGCAGTATTTT. Encoded protein: CASSLAGVSSTDTQYF.